The sequence of this T cell receptor beta chain was determined in a study of cytomegalovirus exposure and HLA in healthy donors. Study-wide findings and caveats: Within an earlier analysis, most TCR beta V segments proved productive either about 87% or about 30% of the time. Three of the chains that were CMV-associated were confirmed in vitro to be specific for CMV antigens. Researchers reported from a later analysis that most CMV-associated TCR beta chains appeared HLA-restricted.

With regard to this clone: The target antigen is unknown.

The CDR3 covers 14 residues. The germline CDR1 and CDR2 sequences are SGHAT and FQNNGV. V shed 4 bases and J shed 2 bases, with 9 bases lying between them. Primers for the PCR totalled 60 Vbeta and 13 Jbeta. Clones were sequenced by immunoSEQ multiplex PCR, and TCRdb holds only the in-frame ones, with some missing. Seen here are 120,000 or so clones, 80% to 90% observed once, and the top ten hold around 2%. The material sequenced was PBMCs. This sequence joins TRBV11-2 and TRBJ1-3; no clear D. This receptor was taken from a man aged 40-50 years in good health and CMV-seronegative. In DNA form, the CDR3 reads TGTGCCAGCAGCTCCGGGGTTCCTGGAAACACCATATATTTT. Its translation is CASSSGVPGNTIYF. Using reference TRBV11-2 and TRBJ1-3 for the parts outside the CDR3, the full variable domain is EAGVAQSPRYKIIEKRQSVAFWCNPISGHATLYWYQQILGQGPKLLIQFQNNGVVDDSQLPKDRFSAERLKGVDSTLKIQPAKLEDSAVYLCASSSGVPGNTIYFGEGSWLTVV.